The 2 T cell receptor beta chains in this list originate from one sample, sequenced in a study of blood T cell repertoires in COVID-19. Sequenced by immunoSEQ multiplex PCR; TCRdb stores in-frame clones only, minus some. Found here are about 370,000 clones, 90% of them singletons; the top ten hold approximately 6.2%. The sequenced material came from peripheral blood. These TCRs come from a man aged 18 to 29 with active or convalescent COVID-19.

The genes are TRBV7-3 and TRBJ1-2, with 7 bases that match TRBD1. The CDR3 is 14 amino acids. The V segment lost 5 bases and the J segment 5 bases; nucleotides outside the gene matches: 8. The germline V gene has CDR1 SGHTA and CDR2 FQGTGA. This CDR3 reads CASSTDGTEYGYTF. CDR3 DNA: TGTGCCAGCAGCACCGACGGGACAGAGTATGGCTACACCTTC. Together with reference TRBV7-3 and TRBJ1-2, the CDR3 gives the full variable domain: GAGVSQTPSNKVTEKGKYVELRCDPISGHTALYWYRQSLGQGPEFLIYFQGTGAADDSGLPNDRFFAVRPEGSVSTLKIQRTERGDSAVYLCASSTDGTEYGYTFGSGTRLTVV.

This clone was detected once. The chain has TRBV2 and TRBJ2-7, with 10 nucleotides matching TRBD1. Germline V gene lookup returns CDR1 SNHLY and CDR2 FYNNEI. The V segment lost 6 bases and the J segment 5 bases; nucleotides outside the gene matches: 7. The CDR3 runs to 14 residues. CDR3 protein: CASRRTGGLDEQYF. Here the CDR3 DNA reads TGTGCCAGCAGGCGGACAGGGGGTTTGGACGAGCAGTACTTC. The full variable domain, its missing parts supplied by reference TRBV2 and TRBJ2-7, is EPEVTQTPSHQVTQMGQEVILRCVPISNHLYFYWYRQILGQKVEFLVSFYNNEISEKSEIFDDQFSVERPDGSNFTLKIRSTKLEDSAMYFCASRRTGGLDEQYFGPGTRLTVT.